These 29 T cell receptor beta chains share one sample of origin, sequenced in a study of blood T cells in healthy people across ages. Alongside a J-beta primer mix, a sample-barcoded 5' primer served in a second PCR lasting roughly 6 to 12 cycles. TCRdb reanalysed the 5' RACE reads using MiXCR and keeps one entry per CDR3 protein. There are 870,000 or so distinct CDR3 sequences in the sample; roughly 26% occur only once, and roughly 17% lies in the top ten. The specimen sequenced was blood. The receptors shown here come from a woman aged 80 or over in good health.

About this clonotype itself: This may come from a read error, since a much larger clone is one base off. This chain links TRBV5-1 with TRBJ2-7, with a possible D match to TRBD1 (5 bases). The CDR3 has 16 residues. With 0 bases removed from V and 7 bases from J, the gap between germline ends came to 20 bases. Looked up from germline, CDR1 is SGHRS and CDR2 is YFSETQ. CDR3 loop: CASSLGGHQSYNEQYF. The DNA for the CDR3 is TGCGCCAGCAGCTTGGGAGGACACCAGTCCTACAATGAGCAGTACTTC.

In DNA form, the CDR3 reads TGTGCCAGCAGCTTGTATGGCGGGAGGGAATACGAGCAGTACTTC. This encodes CASSLYGGREYEQYF. This chain joins TRBV7-9 and TRBJ2-7, with 9 nucleotides matching TRBD2. The CDR3 contains 15 residues. Per germline, CDR1 SEHNR and CDR2 FQNEAQ (reference sequence). V was clipped by 3 bases and J by 4 bases; unmatched bases: 7.

V usage is TRBV6-2 or TRBV6-3 and J usage is TRBJ2-3, with 8 bases lining up with TRBD1. CDR1 and CDR2 (germline): MNHEY, SVGEGT. V shed 2 bases, J shed 3 bases, and the junction held 7 bases outside the gene matches. CDR3 length equals 16 residues. The CDR3 sequence: CASSYPDRVRTDTQYF. CDR3 nucleotide sequence: TGTGCCAGCAGTTACCCGGACAGGGTTAGGACAGATACGCAGTATTTT.

With respect to this clonotype: Possible read error: a much larger clone is one base away. This is likely a read error, given that the CDR3 carries no conserved phenylalanine or tryptophan at its end. J is TRBJ2-3 and V is TRBV12-3 or TRBV12-4, with 7 bases fitting TRBD1. V gave up 3 bases and J gave up 4 bases; unmatched junction bases: 4. The CDR3 contains 14 residues. The CDR3 loop reads CASSLDQGADTQYS. CDR3 DNA sequence: TGTGCCAGCAGTTTGGATCAGGGGGCAGATACGCAGTATTCT.

This chain links TRBV5-4 with TRBJ2-2, with TRBD2 as a possible D gene (6 bases). CDR1 is SGHNT and CDR2 is YYREEE in the germline V gene (reference sequence). Trimming shortened V by 4 bases and J by 5 bases, and 15 bases separated the two germline ends. The CDR3 loop spans 15 amino acids. The CDR3 coding sequence is TGTGCCAGCAGCCCCCCAGCGGGCGGAACCGGGGAGCTGTTTTTT. The encoded protein is CASSPPAGGTGELFF.

Notes on this clonotype: One end of the junction fails to match germline, which may point to a read error. The chain couples TRBV18 to TRBJ2-5, with 8 bases lining up with TRBD2. Germline CDR1 is KGHSH and CDR2 is LQKENI. The CDR3 length is 14 residues. CDR3 sequence reads: CASSLQRGREIQYF. CDR3 nucleotide sequence: TGTGCCAGCTCACTTCAGCGGGGGAGAGAGATCCAGTACTTC.

The chain combines TRBV2 with TRBJ2-7; D is ambiguous. This CDR3 contains 13 residues. V was cut by 5 bases and J by 3 bases, with 11 bases left in between. Germline loops: CDR1 SNHLY, CDR2 FYNNEI. The CDR3 is CASSFRVGYEQYF. CDR3 DNA: TGTGCCAGCAGTTTCCGGGTAGGCTACGAGCAGTACTTC.

To note about this clonotype: The junction departs from the called germline gene at one end, perhaps through a read error. The chain uses TRBV5-1 and TRBJ2-2; a possible D gene is TRBD2 (6 bases). Germline V gene data show CDR1 as SGHRS and CDR2 as YFSETQ. The CDR3 contains 13 residues. The CDR3 nucleotides are TGCGCCAGCAGCCGCCAGACCACCGGGGGGCTGTTTTTT. Translation gives CASSRQTTGGLFF.

Worth noting for this clonotype: Mismatch with germline at one junction end may stem from a read error. V and J are TRBV2 and TRBJ2-5; D may be TRBD1 or TRBD2 (5 bases each). The CDR3 runs 17 residues. Germline lookup yields CDR1 SNHLY and CDR2 FYNNEI. The CDR3 protein is CASSEGKSWGSQGTQYF. CDR3 sequence (DNA): TGTGCCAGCAGTGAAGGGAAAAGTTGGGGGAGCCAAGGGACCCAGTACTTC.

This clonotype showed up just a few times. The genes are TRBV11-2 and TRBJ1-2; D remains unclear. Germline lookup yields CDR1 SGHAT and CDR2 FQNNGV. The CDR3 totals 14 residues. The V gene lost 0 bases and the J gene lost 4 bases, with 9 bases spanning the gap. The CDR3 protein is CASSLEAGFYGYTF. The CDR3 DNA reads TGTGCCAGCAGCTTAGAGGCGGGTTTCTATGGCTACACCTTC.

The table lists this clonotype with many counts. The V call is TRBV5-1, the J call TRBJ2-1, with 11 bases matching TRBD1. The CDR3 contains 15 residues. Germline trimming cut 4 bases from V and 7 bases from J; bases unmatched to any gene: 7. Germline V gives CDR1 SGHRS, CDR2 YFSETQ. The CDR3: CASSTGQGAWNEQFF. DNA for the CDR3: TGCGCCAGCAGCACTGGACAGGGGGCGTGGAATGAGCAGTTCTTC.

As for this clonotype: A much larger clonotype is one base distant, so this may be a read error. J is TRBJ2-6 and V is TRBV21-1; the table names TRBD1, a call not compared with the DNA. TRBV21-1 is classified as a pseudogene. This CDR3 is built from 16 residues. In nucleotides, the CDR3 is TGTGCCAGCAGCAAGGGAACAGGGACTGGGGCCGACGTCCTGACTTTC. Translating it yields CASSKGTGTGADVLTF.

The chain recombines TRBV19 with TRBJ1-2; the D is unclear. Germline V gives CDR1 LNHDA, CDR2 SQIVND (reference sequence). V was shortened by 6 bases and J by 2 bases, with 10 bases between the two germline ends. The CDR3 loop spans 13 amino acids. The CDR3 here is CASSQKLNYGYTF. The CDR3 DNA sequence: TGTGCCAGTAGCCAGAAGTTAAACTATGGCTACACCTTC. The whole variable domain, filled in from reference TRBV19 and TRBJ1-2, reads DGGITQSPKYLFRKEGQNVTLSCEQNLNHDAMYWYRQDPGQGLRLIYYSQIVNDFQKGDIAEGYSVSREKKESFPLTVTSAQKNPTAFYLCASSQKLNYGYTFGSGTRLTVV.

On this clonotype itself: Sequence at one end of the junction differs from germline and may be a read error. CDR3 protein: CASSLAGSGVYQETQNF. The CDR3 DNA reads as TGCGCCAGCAGCTTGGCGGGTAGCGGGGTTTACCAAGAGACCCAGAACTTC. This rearrangement joins TRBV5-1 to TRBJ2-5, with 8 positions matching TRBD2. Per germline, CDR1 SGHRS and CDR2 YFSETQ. The CDR3 extends over 17 amino acids.

This clonotype appeared many times. This chain links TRBV5-1 with TRBJ1-1; TRBD1 agrees at 8 bases. Germline CDR1 and CDR2: SGHRS and YFSETQ. Losses at the gene ends were 3 bases for V and 1 base for J; bases not matched to a gene: 2. There are 14 residues in the CDR3. In DNA form, the CDR3 reads TGCGCCAGCAGCTGGGGGACAGGGAACACTGAAGCTTTCTTT. Protein: CASSWGTGNTEAFF.

The V gene is TRBV4-3, the J gene TRBJ1-1; the D is unclear. V dropped 8 bases and J dropped 4 bases, with 11 bases sitting between them. CDR3 length: 12 amino acids. Germline lookup yields CDR1 LGHNA and CDR2 YSLEER. In DNA, the CDR3 is TGCGCCAGCGGAACCCGGGGCACTGAAGCTTTCTTT. Translated, it gives CASGTRGTEAFF.

This clonotype has ten or more counts. The chain is built from TRBV3-1 and TRBJ1-5; D is uncertain. V gave up 5 bases and J gave up 7 bases, with 12 bases separating them. Germline V gene lookup returns CDR1 LGHDT and CDR2 YNNKEL (reference sequence). The CDR3 has 13 amino acids. The CDR3 bases are TGTGCCAGCAGCACCAGTGATGTCCAGCCCCAGCATTTT. Translating gives CASSTSDVQPQHF.

This chain uses TRBV2 with TRBJ1-4; 9 bases agree with TRBD1. With V trimmed by 3 bases and J by 14 bases, 13 bases remained unmatched. The germline gives CDR1 SNHLY, CDR2 FYNNEI. The CDR3 has 15 amino acids. The CDR3 DNA follows: TGTGCCAGCAGTGATCCGGGACAGGGTCCCTACTACCTGTTTTTT. It encodes CASSDPGQGPYYLFF.

As concerns this clonotype: Mismatch with germline at one junction end may stem from a read error. The rearrangement uses TRBV27 and TRBJ2-1; D uncertain. The CDR3 runs to 12 residues. CDR1 is MNHEY and CDR2 is SMNVEV in the germline V gene (reference sequence). The DNA of the CDR3 is TGTGCCTGCAGTTTCAGCCGGAATGAGCAGTTCTTC. Translating it yields CACSFSRNEQFF.

As for this clonotype: One end of the junction does not line up with germline, which may come from a read error. The V and J genes are TRBV7-9 and TRBJ2-2, with D tentatively TRBD2 (6 bases). This CDR3 comprises 14 residues. Germline V gives CDR1 SEHNR, CDR2 FQNEAQ (reference sequence). The CDR3 DNA reads as TGTGCCAGCGGCTTACTAGCTTCGACCGGGGAGCTGTTTTTT. Protein: CASGLLASTGELFF. The full variable domain, with the rest looked up from reference TRBV7-9 and TRBJ2-2, is DTGVSQNPRHKITKRGQNVTFRCDPISEHNRLYWYRQTLGQGPEFLTYFQNEAQLEKSRLLSDRFSAERPKGSFSTLEIQRTEQGDSAMYLCASGLLASTGELFFGEGSRLTVL.

With regard to this clonotype: One end of the junction fails to match germline, which may point to a read error. The V gene is TRBV5-5, the J gene TRBJ2-1; 7 bases agree with TRBD1. The CDR3 is made up of 16 amino acids. Germline V gene sequence: CDR1 SGHKS, CDR2 YYEKEE (reference sequence). The CDR3 reads CASSLRGPGSCNEQFF. CDR3 in DNA: TGTGCCAGCAGCTTGAGGGGGCCTGGCTCCTGCAATGAGCAGTTCTTC. The full variable domain, its missing parts supplied by reference TRBV5-5 and TRBJ2-1, is DAGVTQSPTHLIKTRGQQVTLRCSPISGHKSVSWYQQVLGQGPQFIFQYYEKEERGRGNFPDRFSARQFPNYSSELNVNALLLGDSALYLCASSLRGPGSCNEQFFGPGTRLTVL.

Concerning this clonotype: Its ends do not fully match the called genes, so a read error is possible. The chain combines TRBV12-3 or TRBV12-4 with TRBJ2-1; 8 bases line up with TRBD1. The CDR3 is 14 amino acids. CDR3 in DNA: TGTGCCAGCAAACATCAGGGGGCGCGGAATGAGCAGTTTTTC. This codes for CASKHQGARNEQFF.

The V gene is TRBV18, the J gene TRBJ2-7; D remains ambiguous. This CDR3 is 16 amino acids long. In germline, CDR1 is KGHSH, CDR2 LQKENI. The germline V and J ends were trimmed by 2 bases and 0 bases, with 14 bases remaining between them. The DNA for the CDR3 is TGTGCCAGCTCACCAAGAGTCCGAGCCGTCTCCTACGAGCAGTACTTC. It specifies CASSPRVRAVSYEQYF.

The chain links TRBV7-2 to TRBJ2-7, with D possibly TRBD2 on 6 matching bases. V dropped 5 bases and J dropped 6 bases, with 14 bases sitting between them. Germline values: CDR1 SGHTA, CDR2 FQGNSA. The CDR3 runs to 13 residues. CDR3 bases: TGTGCCAGCAGCCCCCTTCTAGCGTTCGAGCAGTACTTC. It specifies CASSPLLAFEQYF.

About this clonotype: A much larger clone sits a single nucleotide away, making a read error possible. V gene TRBV9 combines with J gene TRBJ2-3; 10 bases align to TRBD2. The CDR3 length is 15 residues. In germline, CDR1 is SGDLS, CDR2 YYNGEE. The CDR3 region has the DNA TGTGCCAGCGGCGTTCTAGCGGGGGGCACAGATACGCAGTATTTT. It specifies CASGVLAGGTDTQYF.

The rearrangement uses TRBV20-1 and TRBJ2-1; D is possibly TRBD1 or TRBD2 (5 bases each). V was trimmed by 3 bases and J by 10 bases, leaving 19 bases between them. The CDR3 has 14 residues. CDR1 and CDR2 from the germline V gene are DFQATT and SNEGSKA (reference sequence). The DNA for the CDR3 is TGCAGTGCTAGGTCGGGACCTTCAGGCAAGGAGCAGTTCTTC. It encodes CSARSGPSGKEQFF.

The table lists this clonotype with a few counts. The V gene is TRBV20-1, the J gene TRBJ1-4, with a weak D call TRBD1 (5 bases). CDR1 DFQATT and CDR2 SNEGSKA come from the germline V gene (reference sequence). V gave up 5 bases and J gave up 3 bases, with 7 bases separating them. This CDR3 has 12 amino acids. Here the CDR3 reads CSAQGSNEKLFF. The CDR3 DNA sequence: TGCAGTGCTCAGGGTTCTAATGAAAAACTGTTTTTT.

This clonotype was seen a few times. The V gene is TRBV5-5, the J gene TRBJ1-2; D is uncertain. V was pared by 0 bases and J by 8 bases, with 11 bases between. The CDR3 is 13 residues long. Germline lookup yields CDR1 SGHKS and CDR2 YYEKEE (reference sequence). CDR3 residues: CASSLATGLGYTF. The DNA of the CDR3 is TGTGCCAGCAGCTTGGCCACGGGATTGGGCTACACCTTC.

The rearrangement uses TRBV20-1 and TRBJ1-1; TRBD1 matches 7 bases. The V and J ends lost 3 bases and 4 bases, in that order; junction bases with no gene match: 8. The CDR3 contains 14 residues. The germline V gene has CDR1 DFQATT and CDR2 SNEGSKA (reference sequence). CDR3 in amino acids: CSARITDRATEAFF. CDR3 DNA: TGCAGTGCTAGGATTACCGACAGGGCCACTGAAGCTTTCTTT.